This T cell receptor beta chain was sequenced in a study of shared clonotypes between healthy human individuals. The CDR3 has 13 residues. CDR1 KGHSH and CDR2 LQKENI come from the germline V gene. V shed 3 bases and J shed 4 bases, with 9 bases lying between them. TCRdb's table, derived via immunoSEQ multiplex PCR, lists solely in-frame clones and lacks some. The repertoire includes about 2.5 million clones, about nine tenths of them detected once, and approximately 0.39% sits in the top ten. The specimen sequenced was naive CD4+ T cells from PBMCs. The subset denotes: CD45RA+ positively selected. The rearrangement links TRBV18 to TRBJ1-1; D is unresolved. This clonotype originated in a man younger than 30 in good health. Some clones in this sample may be carry-over from other donors' samples. The CDR3 region is CASSPKVATEAFF. DNA of the CDR3: TGTGCCAGCTCACCGAAAGTGGCCACTGAAGCTTTCTTT.